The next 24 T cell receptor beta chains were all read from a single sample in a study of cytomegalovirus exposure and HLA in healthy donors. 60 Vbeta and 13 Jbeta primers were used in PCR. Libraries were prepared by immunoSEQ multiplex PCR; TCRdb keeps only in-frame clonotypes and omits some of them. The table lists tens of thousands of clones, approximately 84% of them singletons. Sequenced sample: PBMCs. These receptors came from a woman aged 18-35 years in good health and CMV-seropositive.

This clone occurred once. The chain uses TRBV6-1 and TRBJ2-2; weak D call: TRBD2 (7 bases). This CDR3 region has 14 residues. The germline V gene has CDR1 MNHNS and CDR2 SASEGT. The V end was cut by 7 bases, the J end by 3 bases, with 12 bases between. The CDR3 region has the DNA TGTGCCAGCAAGCGGGACACAGACACCGGGGAGCTGTTTTTT. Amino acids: CASKRDTDTGELFF.

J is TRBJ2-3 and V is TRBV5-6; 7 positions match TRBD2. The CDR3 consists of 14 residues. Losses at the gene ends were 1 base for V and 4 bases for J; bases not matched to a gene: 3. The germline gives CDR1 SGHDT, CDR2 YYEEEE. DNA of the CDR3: TGTGCCAGCAGCTTGAGGACTAGTTCAGATACGCAGTATTTT. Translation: CASSLRTSSDTQYF.

Written as DNA, the CDR3 is TGTGCCAGCAGTTTCCAGGGAGGGTACACTGAAGCTTTCTTT. Translation: CASSFQGGYTEAFF. V gene TRBV27 combines with J gene TRBJ1-1; D perhaps matches TRBD1 (5 bases). The CDR3 is 14 amino acids. V lost 3 bases and J lost 3, with 11 bases in between. Germline CDR1 MNHEY, CDR2 SMNVEV (reference sequence).

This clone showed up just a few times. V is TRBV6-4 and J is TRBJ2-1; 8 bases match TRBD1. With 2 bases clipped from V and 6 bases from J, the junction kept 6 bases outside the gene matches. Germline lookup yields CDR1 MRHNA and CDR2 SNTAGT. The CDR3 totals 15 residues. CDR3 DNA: TGTGCCAGCAGTGACGTACAGGGACAGGTCAATGAGCAGTTCTTC. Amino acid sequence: CASSDVQGQVNEQFF.

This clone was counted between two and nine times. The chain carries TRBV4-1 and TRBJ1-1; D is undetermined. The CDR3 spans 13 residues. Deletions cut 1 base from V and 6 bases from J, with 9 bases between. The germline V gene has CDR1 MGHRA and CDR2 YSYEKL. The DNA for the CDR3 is TGCGCCAGCAGCCAAGTAGTCTCGGCTGAAGCTTTCTTT. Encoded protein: CASSQVVSAEAFF.

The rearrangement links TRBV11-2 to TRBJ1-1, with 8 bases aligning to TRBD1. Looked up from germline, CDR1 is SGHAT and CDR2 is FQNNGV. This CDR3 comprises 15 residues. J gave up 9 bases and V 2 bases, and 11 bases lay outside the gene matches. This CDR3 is CASSLRLQGGAQAFF. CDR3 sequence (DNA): TGTGCCAGCAGCTTAAGATTACAGGGGGGAGCGCAAGCTTTCTTT.

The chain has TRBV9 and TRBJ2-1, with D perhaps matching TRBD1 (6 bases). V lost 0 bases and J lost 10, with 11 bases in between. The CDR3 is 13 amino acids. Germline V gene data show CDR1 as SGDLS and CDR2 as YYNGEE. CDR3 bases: TGTGCCAGCAGCGTAGCCGACAGGCGGGAGCAGTTCTTC. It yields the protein CASSVADRREQFF.

The DNA of the CDR3 is TGTGCCAGCAGTGACGGGGGGACTAGCGTATACGAGCAGTACTTC. Translated: CASSDGGTSVYEQYF. The chain recombines TRBV6-1 with TRBJ2-7, with 10 nucleotides matching TRBD2. Germline CDR1 and CDR2: MNHNS and SASEGT. The junction had 6 bases not matched to a gene; V was cut back by 3 bases and J by 4 bases. The CDR3 runs to 15 residues.

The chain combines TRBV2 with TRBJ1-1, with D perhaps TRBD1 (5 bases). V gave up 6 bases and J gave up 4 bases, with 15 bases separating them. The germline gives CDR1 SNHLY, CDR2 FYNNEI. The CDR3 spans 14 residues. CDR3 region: CASSKTGPGTEAFF. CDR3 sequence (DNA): TGTGCCAGCAGCAAAACAGGACCTGGCACTGAAGCTTTCTTT.

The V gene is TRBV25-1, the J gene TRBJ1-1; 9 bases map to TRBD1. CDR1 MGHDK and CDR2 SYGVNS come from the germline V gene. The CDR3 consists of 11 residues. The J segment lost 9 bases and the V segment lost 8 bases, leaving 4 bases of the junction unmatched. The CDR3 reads CASAYRGQAFF. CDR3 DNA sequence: TGTGCCAGCGCTTACAGGGGGCAAGCTTTCTTT.

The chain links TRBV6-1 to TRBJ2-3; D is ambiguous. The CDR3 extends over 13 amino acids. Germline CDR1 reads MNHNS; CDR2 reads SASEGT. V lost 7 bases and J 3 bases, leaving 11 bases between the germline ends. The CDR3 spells CASTRRETDTQYF. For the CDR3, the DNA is TGTGCCAGCACTAGACGAGAAACAGATACGCAGTATTTT.

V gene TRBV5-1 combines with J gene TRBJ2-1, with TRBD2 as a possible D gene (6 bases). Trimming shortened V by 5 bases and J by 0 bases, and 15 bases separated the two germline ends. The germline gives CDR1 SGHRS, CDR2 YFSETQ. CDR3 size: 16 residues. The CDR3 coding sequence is TGCGCCAGCAGTTACCACGGGACTCACTCCTACAATGAGCAGTTCTTC. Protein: CASSYHGTHSYNEQFF.

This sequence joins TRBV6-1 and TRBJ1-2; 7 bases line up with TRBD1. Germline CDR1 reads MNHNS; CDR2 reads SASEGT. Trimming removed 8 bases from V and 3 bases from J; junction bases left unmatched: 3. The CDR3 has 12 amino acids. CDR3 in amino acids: CASLGQDYGYTF. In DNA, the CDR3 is TGTGCCAGCCTCGGACAGGACTATGGCTACACCTTC.

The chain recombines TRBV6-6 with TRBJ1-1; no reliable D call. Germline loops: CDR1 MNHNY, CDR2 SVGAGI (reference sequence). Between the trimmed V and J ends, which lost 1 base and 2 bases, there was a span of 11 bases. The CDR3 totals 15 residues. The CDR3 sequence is CASSYWAGGNTEAFF. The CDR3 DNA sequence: TGTGCCAGCAGTTACTGGGCAGGAGGAAACACTGAAGCTTTCTTT.

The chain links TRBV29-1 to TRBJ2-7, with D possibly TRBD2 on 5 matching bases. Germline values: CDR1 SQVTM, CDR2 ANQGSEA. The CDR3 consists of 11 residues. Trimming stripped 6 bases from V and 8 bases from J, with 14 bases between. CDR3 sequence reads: CSVDFDGKQYF. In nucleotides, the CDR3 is TGCAGCGTGGACTTTGACGGAAAGCAGTACTTC.

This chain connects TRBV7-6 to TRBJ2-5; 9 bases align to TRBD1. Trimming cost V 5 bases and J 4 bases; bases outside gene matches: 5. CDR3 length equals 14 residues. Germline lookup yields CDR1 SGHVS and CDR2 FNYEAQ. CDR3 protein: CASSVTGGVETQYF. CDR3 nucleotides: TGTGCCAGCAGCGTAACAGGGGGCGTAGAGACCCAGTACTTC.

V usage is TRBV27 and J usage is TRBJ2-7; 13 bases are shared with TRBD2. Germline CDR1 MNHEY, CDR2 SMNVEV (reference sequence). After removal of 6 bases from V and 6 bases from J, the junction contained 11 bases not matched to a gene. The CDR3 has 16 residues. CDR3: CASSPLGLAGAVEQYF. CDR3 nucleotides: TGTGCCAGCAGCCCCCTCGGACTAGCGGGAGCTGTCGAGCAGTACTTC.

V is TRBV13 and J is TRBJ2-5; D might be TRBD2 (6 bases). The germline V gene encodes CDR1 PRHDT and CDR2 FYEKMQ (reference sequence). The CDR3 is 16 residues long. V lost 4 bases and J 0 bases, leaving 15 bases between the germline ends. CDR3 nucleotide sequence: TGTGCCAGCAGCTACCCGGCACGGGGGTACCAAGAGACCCAGTACTTC. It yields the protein CASSYPARGYQETQYF.

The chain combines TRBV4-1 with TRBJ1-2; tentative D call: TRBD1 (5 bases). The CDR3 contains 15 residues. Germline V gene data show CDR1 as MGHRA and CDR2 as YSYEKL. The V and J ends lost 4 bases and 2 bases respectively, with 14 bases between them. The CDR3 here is CASSRQATVNYGYTF. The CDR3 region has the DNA TGCGCCAGCAGCCGCCAGGCGACAGTGAACTATGGCTACACCTTC.

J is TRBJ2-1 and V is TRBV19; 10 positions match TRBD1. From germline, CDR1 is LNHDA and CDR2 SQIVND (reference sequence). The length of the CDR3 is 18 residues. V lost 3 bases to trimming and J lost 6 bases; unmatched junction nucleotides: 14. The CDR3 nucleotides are TGTGCCAGTAGTATTAGGAGGACAGGGGGTCGCAACGCCAATGAGCAGTTCTTC. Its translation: CASSIRRTGGRNANEQFF. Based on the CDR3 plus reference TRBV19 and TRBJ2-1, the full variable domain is DGGITQSPKYLFRKEGQNVTLSCEQNLNHDAMYWYRQDPGQGLRLIYYSQIVNDFQKGDIAEGYSVSREKKESFPLTVTSAQKNPTAFYLCASSIRRTGGRNANEQFFGPGTRLTVL.

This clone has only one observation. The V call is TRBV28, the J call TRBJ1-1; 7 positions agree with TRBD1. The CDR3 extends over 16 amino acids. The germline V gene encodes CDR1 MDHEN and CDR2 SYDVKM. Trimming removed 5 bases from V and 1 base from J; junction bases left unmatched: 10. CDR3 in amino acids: CASSHLLGTANTEAFF. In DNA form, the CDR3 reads TGTGCCAGCAGTCATCTACTGGGGACAGCGAACACTGAAGCTTTCTTT.

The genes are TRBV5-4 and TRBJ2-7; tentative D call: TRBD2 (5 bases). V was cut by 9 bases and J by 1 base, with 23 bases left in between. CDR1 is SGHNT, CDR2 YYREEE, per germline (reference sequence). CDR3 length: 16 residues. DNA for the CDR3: TGTGCCACCAATCGGGTCGGGGAAGTTCGGTCCTACGAGCAGTACTTC. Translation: CATNRVGEVRSYEQYF.

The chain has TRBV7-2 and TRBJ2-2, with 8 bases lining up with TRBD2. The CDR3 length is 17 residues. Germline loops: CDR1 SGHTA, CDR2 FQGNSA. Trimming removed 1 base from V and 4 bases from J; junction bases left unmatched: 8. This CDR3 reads CASSLGGGRIRTGELFF. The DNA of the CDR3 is TGTGCCAGCAGCTTAGGTGGCGGGAGGATTCGCACCGGGGAGCTGTTTTTT.

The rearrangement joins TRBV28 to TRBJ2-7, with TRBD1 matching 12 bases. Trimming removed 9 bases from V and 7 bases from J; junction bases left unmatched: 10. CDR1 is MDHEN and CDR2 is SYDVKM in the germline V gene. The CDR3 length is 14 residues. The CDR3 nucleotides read TGTGCCAGTAAGCCGGGACAGGGGGCTTGGGAGCAGTACTTC. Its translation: CASKPGQGAWEQYF.